This T cell receptor beta chain was recovered during a study of shared clonotypes between healthy human individuals. Study context: A couple of women and a few men aged 18 to 49 served as donors. Study-wide results and limits: Clonotypes which were not shared had lower generation probabilities than clonotypes that all four donors shared. Sample collection involved blood only; tissue repertoires are likely different.

In the case of this clone: Its target is not known.

Naive CD8 cells lacked CD45RO and underwent positive selection for CCR7, leaving out terminally differentiated effector memory CD45RA+ cells. Germline trimming cut 5 bases from V and 7 bases from J; bases unmatched to any gene: 16. Germline V gene lookup returns CDR1 PRHDT and CDR2 FYEKMQ (reference sequence). This CDR3 region has 16 residues. The assay was immunoSEQ multiplex PCR, and TCRdb's table has in-frame clones only and misses some. The profile shows millions of clones, about 93% of them singletons. Material: naive CD8+ T cells from PBMCs. The chain has TRBV13 and TRBJ2-7; 8 bases are a match to TRBD1. This TCR was sampled from a man between 18 and 29 years old in good health. Some clones in this sample may be carry-over from other donors' samples. The CDR3 coding sequence is TGTGCCAGCAGCGCCTTTGGGCGGGACAGGACCTTAGAGCAGTACTTC. This gives the protein CASSAFGRDRTLEQYF. The full variable domain, completed using reference TRBV13 and TRBJ2-7, is AAGVIQSPRHLIKEKRETATLKCYPIPRHDTVYWYQQGPGQDPQFLISFYEKMQSDKGSIPDRFSAQQFSDYHSELNMSSLELGDSALYFCASSAFGRDRTLEQYFGPGTRLTVT.